This TCR beta chain was recorded in a study of T cell changes during pregnancy in multiple sclerosis. Generated by immunoSEQ multiplex PCR, the TCRdb table keeps only in-frame clones and is missing some. The table records around 30,000 clones, 90% to 95% of them present only once. CDR1 is LGHNT, CDR2 FRNRAP, per germline. CDR3 length equals 16 residues. V was clipped by 1 base and J by 0 bases; unmatched bases: 2. This TCR derives from a female donor with multiple sclerosis, enrolled in a pregnancy study. V gene TRBV12-5 combines with J gene TRBJ2-1; 8 nucleotides align to TRBD2. Sequenced here: CD4+ T cells from peripheral blood mononuclear cells, sampled after pregnancy. The CDR3 sequence is CASGLDSGASYNEQFF. CDR3 nucleotides: TGTGCTAGTGGTTTGGATAGCGGGGCCTCCTACAATGAGCAGTTCTTC.